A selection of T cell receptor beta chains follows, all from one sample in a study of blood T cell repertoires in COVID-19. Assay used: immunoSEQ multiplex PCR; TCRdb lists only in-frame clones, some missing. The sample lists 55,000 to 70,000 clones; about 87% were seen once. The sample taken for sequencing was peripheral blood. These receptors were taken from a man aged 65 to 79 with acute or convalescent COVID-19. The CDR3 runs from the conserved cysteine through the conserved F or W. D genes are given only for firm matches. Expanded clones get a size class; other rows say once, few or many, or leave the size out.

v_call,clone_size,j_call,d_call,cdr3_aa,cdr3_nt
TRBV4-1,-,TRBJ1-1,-,CASSQRDSNTEAFF,TGCGCCAGCAGCCAAAGGGACTCGAACACTGAAGCTTTCTTT
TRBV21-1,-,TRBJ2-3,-,CASSPLKGGGRTDTQYF,TGTGCCAGCAGCCCTCTTAAGGGGGGGGGCCGCACAGATACGCAGTATTTT
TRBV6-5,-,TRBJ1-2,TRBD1,CASRAPGQGFRGTF,TGTGCCAGCAGGGCCCCGGGACAGGGTTTCCGGGGCACCTTC
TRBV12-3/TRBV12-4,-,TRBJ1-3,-,CASSFELRGDF,TGTGCCAGCAGTTTTGAGCTCAGGGGAGATTTT
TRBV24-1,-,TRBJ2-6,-,CATSEQGTGANVLTF,TGTGCCACCAGTGAGCAGGGGACTGGGGCCAACGTCCTGACTTTC
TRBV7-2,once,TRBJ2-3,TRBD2,CASSSGLAGRDTQYF,TGTGCCAGCAGTTCCGGACTAGCGGGACGAGATACGCAGTATTTT
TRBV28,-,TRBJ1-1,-,CASIPPAGNTEAFF,TGTGCCAGCATCCCCCCGGCGGGGAACACTGAAGCTTTCTTT
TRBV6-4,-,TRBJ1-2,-,CASSVEDGLDYTF,TGTGCCAGCAGTGTTGAGGACGGACTCGACTACACCTTC
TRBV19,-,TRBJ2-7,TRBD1,CATGDRYEQYF,TGTGCCACCGGGGACAGATACGAGCAGTACTTC
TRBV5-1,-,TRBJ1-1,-,CASSLGQANTEAFF,TGCGCCAGCAGCTTGGGACAGGCCAACACTGAAGCTTTCTTT
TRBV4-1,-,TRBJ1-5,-,CASSLELGGRNQPQHF,TGCGCCAGCAGCCTTGAGCTAGGGGGTCGCAATCAGCCCCAGCATTTT
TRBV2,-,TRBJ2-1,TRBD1,CASRSTGGPYNEQFF,TGTGCCAGCAGGTCGACAGGGGGCCCCTACAATGAGCAGTTCTTC
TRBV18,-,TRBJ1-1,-,CASSPPMDKSSTEAFF,TGTGCCAGCTCACCACCGATGGACAAGTCCTCCACTGAAGCTTTCTTT